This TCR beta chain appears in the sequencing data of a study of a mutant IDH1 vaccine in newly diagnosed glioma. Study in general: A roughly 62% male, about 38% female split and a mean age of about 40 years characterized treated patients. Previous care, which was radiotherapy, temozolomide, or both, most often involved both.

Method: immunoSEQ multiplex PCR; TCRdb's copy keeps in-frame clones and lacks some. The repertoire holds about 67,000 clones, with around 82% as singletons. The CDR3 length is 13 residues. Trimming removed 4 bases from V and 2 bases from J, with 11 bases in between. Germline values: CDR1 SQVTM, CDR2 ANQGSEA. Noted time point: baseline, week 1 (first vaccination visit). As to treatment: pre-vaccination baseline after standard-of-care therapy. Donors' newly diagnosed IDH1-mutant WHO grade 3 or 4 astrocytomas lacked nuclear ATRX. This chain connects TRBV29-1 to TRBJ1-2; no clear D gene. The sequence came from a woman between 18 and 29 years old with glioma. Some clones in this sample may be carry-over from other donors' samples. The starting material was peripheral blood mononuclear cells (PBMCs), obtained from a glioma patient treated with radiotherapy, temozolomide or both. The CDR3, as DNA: TGCAGCGTTGGAGAGTGGATAAACTATGGCTACACCTTC. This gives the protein CSVGEWINYGYTF.